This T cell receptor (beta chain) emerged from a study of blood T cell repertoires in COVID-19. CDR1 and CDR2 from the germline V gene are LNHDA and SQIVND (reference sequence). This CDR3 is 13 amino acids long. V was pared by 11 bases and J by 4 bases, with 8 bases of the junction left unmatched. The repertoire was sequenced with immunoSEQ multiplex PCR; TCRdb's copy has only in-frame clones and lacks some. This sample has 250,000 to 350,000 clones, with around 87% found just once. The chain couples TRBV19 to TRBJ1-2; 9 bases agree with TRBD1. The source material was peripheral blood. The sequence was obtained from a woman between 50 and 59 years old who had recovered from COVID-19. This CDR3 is CASQQGAGYGYTF. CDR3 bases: TGTGCCTCCCAACAGGGGGCGGGCTATGGCTACACCTTC.